Presented here are 26 T cell receptor beta chains from one specimen sequenced in a study of blood T cell repertoires in COVID-19. Libraries were prepared by immunoSEQ multiplex PCR; TCRdb keeps only in-frame clonotypes and omits some of them. Of 540,000 or so clones listed, approximately 91% are singletons. Sequencing input: peripheral blood. The receptor source for this set is a woman aged 45-59 years with COVID-19, enrolled during active disease.

This clone was recorded once. The chain recombines TRBV5-6 with TRBJ1-2, with TRBD1 matching 8 bases. This CDR3 has 15 residues. The V gene end was trimmed by 4 bases and the J gene end by 6 bases; junction bases not matched to a gene: 11. Germline-derived CDR1 and CDR2 are SGHDT and YYEEEE. As DNA, the CDR3 is TGTGCCAGCAGCCCCGTCTGGACAGGGATGAATGGCTACACCTTC. This encodes CASSPVWTGMNGYTF. Supplemented by reference TRBV5-6 and TRBJ1-2, the full variable domain reads DAGVTQSPTHLIKTRGQQVTLRCSPKSGHDTVSWYQQALGQGPQFIFQYYEEEERQRGNFPDRFSGHQFPNYSSELNVNALLLGDSALYLCASSPVWTGMNGYTFGSGTRLTVV.

This chain links TRBV3-1 (or the pseudogene TRBV3-2) with TRBJ1-6, with a weak D call TRBD1 (5 bases). CDR1 is LGHDT, CDR2 YNNKEL, per germline (reference sequence). V was shortened by 1 base and J by 7 bases, with 8 bases between the two germline ends. This CDR3 region has 14 residues. This chain's CDR3 is CASSQGGGNSPLHF. CDR3 DNA sequence: TGTGCCAGCAGCCAAGGTGGGGGGAATTCACCCCTCCACTTT.

The chain is built from TRBV4-1 and TRBJ1-3; no clear D. This CDR3 comprises 16 residues. Germline values: CDR1 MGHRA, CDR2 YSYEKL. Trimming left V 0 bases short and J 0 bases short, with 9 bases between. DNA for the CDR3: TGCGCCAGCAGCCAAGATCGGGGTATCTCTGGAAACACCATATATTTT. This translates into CASSQDRGISGNTIYF.

This clone showed up just once. The chain joins TRBV9 to TRBJ2-7; 11 nucleotides agree with TRBD1. The germline gives CDR1 SGDLS, CDR2 YYNGEE. The V gene end was trimmed by 4 bases and the J gene end by 3 bases; junction bases not matched to a gene: 6. The CDR3 is made up of 15 amino acids. CDR3: CASSSAGTGGYEQYF. In nucleotides, the CDR3 is TGTGCCAGCAGCAGTGCCGGGACAGGGGGCTACGAGCAGTACTTC.

The CDR3 region is CSARRIRQAYGYTF. CDR3 coding DNA: TGCAGCGCGAGGCGGATTCGACAGGCATATGGCTACACCTTC. The chain carries TRBV29-1 and TRBJ1-2; TRBD1 might be the D (6 bases). Germline V CDR1 and CDR2: SQVTM, ANQGSEA. The ends were cut back, 7 bases at V and 5 bases at J, with 20 bases in the middle. The CDR3 extends over 14 amino acids.

The CDR3 bases are TGTGCCTGGAGCCCGGGACTAGCGGGGGCCACAGATACGCAGTATTTT. This encodes CAWSPGLAGATDTQYF. The chain joins TRBV30 to TRBJ2-3, with 14 bases matching TRBD2. CDR3 size: 16 residues. Germline lookup yields CDR1 GTSNPN and CDR2 SVGIG (reference sequence). V was pared by 3 bases and J by 2 bases, with 4 bases of the junction left unmatched.

V usage is TRBV7-9 and J usage is TRBJ1-4; weak D call: TRBD1 (6 bases). The CDR3 length is 14 residues. The V end was cut by 6 bases, the J end by 5 bases, with 13 bases between. Germline V gene sequence: CDR1 SEHNR, CDR2 FQNEAQ (reference sequence). The DNA of the CDR3 is TGTGCCAGCAGTCCCAGGGGCAGCAATGAAAAACTGTTTTTT. This translates into CASSPRGSNEKLFF.

This clone was found once. The chain joins TRBV24-1 to TRBJ2-5; maybe TRBD1 (6 bases). Germline V gene lookup returns CDR1 KGHDR and CDR2 SFDVKD. The CDR3 contains 16 residues. With 3 bases removed from V and 5 bases from J, the gap between germline ends came to 18 bases. CDR3 amino acids: CATSDAAWDTGETQYF. CDR3 DNA sequence: TGTGCCACCAGTGATGCGGCTTGGGACACTGGGGAGACCCAGTACTTC.

This chain uses TRBV5-1 with TRBJ2-7; 8 nucleotides align to TRBD1. The CDR3 is 13 amino acids. The germline V gene encodes CDR1 SGHRS and CDR2 YFSETQ. Losses at the gene ends were 5 bases for V and 5 bases for J; bases not matched to a gene: 6. CDR3: CASRDGQGNEQYF. The DNA for the CDR3 is TGCGCCAGCAGGGACGGACAGGGAAACGAGCAGTACTTC. Supplemented by reference TRBV5-1 and TRBJ2-7, the full variable domain reads KAGVTQTPRYLIKTRGQQVTLSCSPISGHRSVSWYQQTPGQGLQFLFEYFSETQRNKGNFPGRFSGRQFSNSRSEMNVSTLELGDSALYLCASRDGQGNEQYFGPGTRLTVT.

J is TRBJ1-4 and V is TRBV7-8; D is uncertain. The CDR3 loop spans 14 amino acids. Germline CDR1 reads SGHVS; CDR2 reads FQNEAQ. Trimming left V 4 bases short and J 3 bases short, with 9 bases between. Written as DNA, the CDR3 is TGTGCCAGCAGCTCCGGCGGGGCTAATGAAAAACTGTTTTTT. This sequence encodes CASSSGGANEKLFF.

J is TRBJ2-7 and V is TRBV11-2; a possible D gene is TRBD2 (6 bases). Per the germline V gene, CDR1 is SGHAT and CDR2 is FQNNGV. CDR3 size: 14 residues. Trimming took 3 bases from V and 4 from J, leaving 13 bases between them. The CDR3 sequence: CASSLGTFLYEQYF. The CDR3 nucleotides are TGTGCCAGCAGCTTGGGGACTTTCCTTTACGAGCAGTACTTC.

This clone has a single count. This sequence joins TRBV2 and TRBJ2-7, with D perhaps matching TRBD2 (5 bases). The CDR3 runs 12 residues. Per the germline V gene, CDR1 is SNHLY and CDR2 is FYNNEI. Trimming stripped 8 bases from V and 3 bases from J, with 11 bases between. DNA of the CDR3: TGTGCCAGCTCCCGGGGAGACTACGAGCAGTACTTC. Protein product: CASSRGDYEQYF.

The J gene is TRBJ2-7, the V gene TRBV9; D perhaps matches TRBD2 (5 bases). There are 15 residues in the CDR3. The V end lost 0 bases, the J end lost 2 bases, and 12 bases lay between the germline ends. Germline V lookup: CDR1 SGDLS, CDR2 YYNGEE. CDR3 in amino acids: CASSVDVGLAYEQYF. CDR3 in DNA: TGTGCCAGCAGCGTAGATGTTGGACTCGCCTACGAGCAGTACTTC.

The V and J genes are TRBV11-3 and TRBJ2-1; possibly TRBD1 for D (5 bases). Trimming cost V 1 base and J 13 bases, with 14 bases left between them. The CDR3 extends over 13 amino acids. Germline V CDR1 and CDR2: SGHNT, YENEEA. The CDR3 sequence is CASSLGGDTDQFF. Here the CDR3 DNA reads TGTGCCAGCAGCTTAGGGGGCGATACTGATCAGTTCTTC. Full variable domain (missing parts from reference TRBV11-3 and TRBJ2-1): EAGVVQSPRYKIIEKKQPVAFWCNPISGHNTLYWYLQNLGQGPELLIRYENEEAVDDSQLPKDRFSAERLKGVDSTLKIQPAELGDSAVYLCASSLGGDTDQFFGPGTRLTVL.

The chain joins TRBV20-1 to TRBJ2-1; 10 nucleotides line up with TRBD1. J was trimmed by 0 bases and V by 3 bases; bases with no gene match: 8. CDR3 length: 17 amino acids. Germline V gene data show CDR1 as DFQATT and CDR2 as SNEGSKA (reference sequence). Here the CDR3 reads CSASRDRGIISYNEQFF. The CDR3 nucleotides are TGCAGTGCTAGTCGGGACAGGGGTATTATCTCCTACAATGAGCAGTTCTTC.

The J gene is TRBJ2-3, the V gene TRBV30; 9 positions match TRBD2. The J segment lost 1 base and the V segment lost 5 bases, leaving 7 bases of the junction unmatched. Per germline, CDR1 GTSNPN and CDR2 SVGIG (reference sequence). The CDR3 covers 15 residues. The CDR3 region is CAWRWQRGGTDTQYF. The CDR3 nucleotides are TGTGCCTGGCGCTGGCAGCGGGGGGGCACAGATACGCAGTATTTT.

V and J are TRBV11-2 and TRBJ1-2; D is possibly TRBD1 (6 bases). Trimming cost V 5 bases and J 2 bases, with 15 bases left between them. Germline values: CDR1 SGHAT, CDR2 FQNNGV. The CDR3 runs 15 residues. In DNA form, the CDR3 reads TGTGCCAGCAGCCCGTGGACAGAGATCAACTATGGCTACACCTTC. Its translation: CASSPWTEINYGYTF.

The chain couples TRBV6-6 to TRBJ1-1; 8 bases map to TRBD1. The CDR3 runs to 16 residues. Germline V gene data show CDR1 as MNHNY and CDR2 as SVGAGI (reference sequence). The ends lost 6 bases at V and 0 bases at J; junction bases unmatched: 9. CDR3: CASRDINRGLNTEAFF. CDR3 DNA: TGTGCCAGCAGGGATATTAACAGGGGGTTGAACACTGAAGCTTTCTTT.

The rearrangement joins TRBV19 to TRBJ1-1, with a tentative D call TRBD1 (6 bases). The germline V and J ends were trimmed by 4 bases and 5 bases, with 17 bases remaining between them. From germline, CDR1 is LNHDA and CDR2 SQIVND (reference sequence). This CDR3 spans 15 amino acids. The chain's CDR3 is CASSRLGAEGTEAFF. The DNA for the CDR3 is TGTGCCAGTAGTAGACTGGGGGCCGAGGGGACTGAAGCTTTCTTT.

The chain has TRBV6-1 and TRBJ1-1; D is uncertain. Looked up from germline, CDR1 is MNHNS and CDR2 is SASEGT. The V gene lost 0 bases and the J gene lost 3 bases, with 8 bases spanning the gap. The CDR3 extends over 14 amino acids. This CDR3 reads CASSEATDDTEAFF. The CDR3 bases are TGTGCCAGCAGTGAAGCGACTGACGACACTGAAGCTTTCTTT.

The chain recombines TRBV30 with TRBJ2-7; the D gene is possibly TRBD2 (5 bases). The germline V gene encodes CDR1 GTSNPN and CDR2 SVGIG (reference sequence). This CDR3 is built from 15 residues. V lost 2 bases to trimming and J lost 0 bases, with 14 bases between them. The CDR3 sequence is CAWSPRADYSYEQYF. DNA for the CDR3: TGTGCCTGGAGTCCCCGGGCAGACTACTCCTACGAGCAGTACTTC.

In the case of this clone: This sample also contains other DNA sequences that code for the same CDR3. This rearrangement joins TRBV29-1 to TRBJ2-7, with 13 positions matching TRBD2. Germline V gives CDR1 SQVTM, CDR2 ANQGSEA. The CDR3 loop spans 14 amino acids. V gave up 4 bases and J gave up 1 base; unmatched junction bases: 1. The CDR3 reads CSVATSGGSYEQYF. CDR3 DNA sequence: TGCAGCGTTGCGACTAGCGGGGGGTCCTACGAGCAGTACTTC.

The J gene is TRBJ2-1, the V gene TRBV19; 8 positions agree with TRBD2. V lost 5 bases and J lost 3; bases outside the gene matches: 9. The CDR3 contains 16 residues. Germline V CDR1 and CDR2: LNHDA, SQIVND (reference sequence). CDR3 loop: CASSSSAGAYYNEQFF. For the CDR3, the DNA is TGTGCCAGTAGTTCTTCAGCGGGGGCATACTACAATGAGCAGTTCTTC.

On this clone: This CDR3 is missing its conserved last phenylalanine or tryptophan, likely due to a read error. No DNA is shown, since the ends of the CDR3 on it are uncertain; the CDR3 is the one TCRdb lists. The chain combines TRBV5-5 with TRBJ2-7; the D segment call TRBD1 is taken from the table without a DNA check. The CDR3 spans 9 amino acids, including both terminal residues. Germline V CDR1 and CDR2: SGHKS, YYEKEE (reference sequence). The CDR3 loop reads CASSLTRED.

The rearrangement uses TRBV7-3 and TRBJ2-5; 9 nucleotides align to TRBD1. The CDR3 sequence is 15 residues long. V lost 4 bases and J lost 2; bases outside the gene matches: 5. Germline values: CDR1 SGHTA, CDR2 FQGTGA. CDR3 in amino acids: CASSYTGGWQETQYF. The CDR3 coding sequence is TGTGCCAGCAGCTATACAGGGGGCTGGCAAGAGACCCAGTACTTC.

The chain recombines TRBV27 with TRBJ1-1, with a weak D call TRBD1 (5 bases). CDR1 is MNHEY and CDR2 is SMNVEV in the germline V gene (reference sequence). V was cut by 5 bases and J by 0 bases, with 13 bases left in between. This CDR3 region has 15 residues. CDR3 region: CASSLTGILNTEAFF. CDR3 DNA: TGTGCCAGCAGTCTAACAGGAATACTGAACACTGAAGCTTTCTTT.